One and the same sample provided the 18 T cell receptor beta chains below, sequenced in a study of blood T cell repertoires in COVID-19. The assay was immunoSEQ multiplex PCR, and TCRdb's table has in-frame clones only and misses some. The table records approximately 120,000 clones, about four fifths of them present only once. Input material: peripheral blood. The origin of the receptors is a middle-aged man with active or convalescent COVID-19.

The rearrangement joins TRBV4-1 to TRBJ1-2; 10 bases map to TRBD1. The CDR3 consists of 16 residues. The germline gives CDR1 MGHRA, CDR2 YSYEKL. Trimming at V came to 0 bases and at J to 7 bases, leaving 8 bases not matched to a gene. CDR3 in DNA: TGCGCCAGCAGCCAAGATCCAGGACAGGGGGTGGGTGGCTACACCTTC. It is translated as CASSQDPGQGVGGYTF.

The chain carries TRBV19 and TRBJ2-5; D perhaps matches TRBD1 (5 bases). Germline assignment: CDR1 LNHDA and CDR2 SQIVND (reference sequence). The ends were cut back, 4 bases at V and 5 bases at J, with 8 bases in the middle. This CDR3 spans 12 amino acids. The CDR3, as DNA: TGTGCCAGTAGTAGTCAGGGTGAGACCCAGTACTTC. Its translation: CASSSQGETQYF.

The J gene is TRBJ2-1, the V gene TRBV16, with D possibly being TRBD1 (5 bases). Germline V CDR1 and CDR2: KGHSY, FQNENV. Trimming removed 0 bases at V and 10 bases at J, with 10 bases between. The CDR3 runs 13 residues. The CDR3 DNA reads TGTGCCAGCAGCCAATCACGACAGTGGGAGCAGTTCTTC. Amino acid sequence: CASSQSRQWEQFF. The full variable domain, rest sourced from reference TRBV16 and TRBJ2-1, is GEEVAQTPKHLVRGEGQKAKLYCAPIKGHSYVFWYQQVLKNEFKFLISFQNENVFDETGMPKERFSAKCLPNSPCSLEIQATKLEDSAVYFCASSQSRQWEQFFGPGTRLTVL.

The V and J genes are TRBV30 and TRBJ2-1; TRBD2 is a possible D gene (6 bases). In germline, CDR1 is GTSNPN, CDR2 SVGIG (reference sequence). The CDR3 totals 14 residues. Trimming removed 0 bases at V and 6 bases at J, with 12 bases between. The CDR3 DNA is TGTGCCTGGAGTGTATATGGGGGGAGCAATGAGCAGTTCTTC. This gives the protein CAWSVYGGSNEQFF. Full variable domain (rest looked up from reference TRBV30 and TRBJ2-1): SQTIHQWPATLVQPVGSPLSLECTVEGTSNPNLYWYRQAAGRGLQLLFYSVGIGQISSEVPQNLSASRPQDRQFILSSKKLLLSDSGFYLCAWSVYGGSNEQFFGPGTRLTVL.

The chain couples TRBV5-6 to TRBJ1-2, with 9 bases identical to TRBD1. CDR3 length: 15 amino acids. The V and J ends lost 1 base and 4 bases, in that order; junction bases with no gene match: 5. The germline V gene has CDR1 SGHDT and CDR2 YYEEEE. The CDR3 region is CASSLWGQGFYGYTF. DNA of the CDR3: TGTGCCAGCAGCTTGTGGGGACAGGGATTCTATGGCTACACCTTC.

This clone appeared once. The CDR3 DNA sequence: TGTGCCAGCAGTGAGCCTCTTTATGGGACACCGGCCCCCTACAATGAGCAGTTCTTC. This codes for CASSEPLYGTPAPYNEQFF. This chain connects TRBV6-1 to TRBJ2-1, with a possible D match to TRBD1 (6 bases). CDR1 is MNHNS and CDR2 is SASEGT in the germline V gene. With 3 bases removed from V and 2 bases from J, the gap between germline ends came to 23 bases. The CDR3 runs 19 residues.

This clone was picked up a small number of times. The J gene is TRBJ1-6, the V gene TRBV2, with D tentatively TRBD1 (5 bases). Germline loops: CDR1 SNHLY, CDR2 FYNNEI. V was pared by 3 bases and J by 9 bases, with 9 bases between. The CDR3 is 13 residues long. CDR3 sequence (DNA): TGTGCCAGCAGTGACCGGGGGGGTTCACCCCTCCACTTT. Its protein product is CASSDRGGSPLHF.

The chain has TRBV19 and TRBJ1-6; the D is unclear. V gave up 5 bases and J gave up 6 bases, with 5 bases separating them. Germline assignment: CDR1 LNHDA and CDR2 SQIVND (reference sequence). This CDR3 comprises 12 residues. CDR3 bases: TGTGCCAGTAGTGTACTTAATTCACCCCTCCACTTT. It is translated as CASSVLNSPLHF.

The V call is TRBV6-1, the J call TRBJ1-1, with D possibly being TRBD1 (6 bases). Germline CDR1 MNHNS, CDR2 SASEGT. With 2 bases removed from V and 6 bases from J, the gap between germline ends came to 13 bases. The CDR3 sequence is 14 residues long. This CDR3 is CASSEQGILAEAFF. CDR3 in DNA: TGTGCCAGCAGTGAACAGGGGATTTTGGCTGAAGCTTTCTTT.

This clone showed up just a few times. V gene TRBV21-1 combines with J gene TRBJ2-5; TRBD1 is the table's D call and was not checked against the DNA. TRBV21-1 is a pseudogene locus. The CDR3 has 15 amino acids. The CDR3, as DNA: TGTGCCAGCAGCCCCGGGACAGGGAGCCGGCAGACCCAGTACTTC. It translates to CASSPGTGSRQTQYF.

The V and J genes are TRBV20-1 and TRBJ1-1; 8 bases are shared with TRBD1. There are 11 residues in the CDR3. Germline V gives CDR1 DFQATT, CDR2 SNEGSKA (reference sequence). The CDR3 sequence: CTRTGLDEAFF. The DNA for the CDR3 is TGCACGAGGACAGGGCTCGACGAAGCTTTCTTT.

This clone was observed a handful of times. V gene TRBV19 combines with J gene TRBJ1-1; a weak D match, TRBD1 (5 bases). Trimming left V 6 bases short and J 6 bases short, with 17 bases between. The CDR3 spans 14 residues. Germline CDR1 and CDR2: LNHDA and SQIVND (reference sequence). CDR3 DNA sequence: TGTGCCAGTAGACCCCTGTCAGGGTCTTCTGAAGCTTTCTTT. Its protein is CASRPLSGSSEAFF.

The chain has TRBV7-9 and TRBJ2-2, with a weak D call TRBD1 (6 bases). The CDR3 is 16 amino acids. V was cut by 5 bases and J by 5 bases, with 18 bases left in between. The germline gives CDR1 SEHNR, CDR2 FQNEAQ (reference sequence). CDR3 sequence reads: CASSEYRAQGTGELFF. The CDR3 DNA is TGTGCCAGCAGCGAATACAGGGCCCAGGGAACCGGGGAGCTGTTTTTT.

The rearrangement uses TRBV4-3 and TRBJ2-7; D gene unclear. Trimming pared 1 base from V and 3 bases from J, leaving 10 bases between. Germline CDR1 and CDR2: LGHNA and YSLEER. The CDR3 totals 14 residues. The CDR3 bases are TGCGCCAGCAGCCAAGTTCCTACCCACTACGAGCAGTACTTC. It codes for CASSQVPTHYEQYF.

This clone was found a few times. The rearrangement links TRBV5-6 to TRBJ1-6, with D unresolved. The CDR3 extends over 12 amino acids. Trimming removed 7 bases from V and 6 bases from J, with 8 bases in between. Per the germline V gene, CDR1 is SGHDT and CDR2 is YYEEEE. In DNA form, the CDR3 reads TGTGCCAGCGAGGGTTTTAATTCACCCCTCCACTTT. It specifies CASEGFNSPLHF.

The chain employs TRBV5-4 and TRBJ2-5; D is unresolved. Germline CDR1 is SGHNT and CDR2 is YYREEE (reference sequence). V was trimmed by 2 bases and J by 0 bases, leaving 8 bases between them. The CDR3 spans 14 residues. For the CDR3, the DNA is TGTGCCAGCAGCTTTCACCAGTACCAAGAGACCCAGTACTTC. This encodes CASSFHQYQETQYF.

The chain links TRBV7-8 to TRBJ2-7; TRBD1 is a possible D gene (6 bases). The CDR3 has 15 amino acids. The V gene's germline CDR1 is SGHVS and CDR2 FQNEAQ. V gave up 1 base and J gave up 0 bases, with 10 bases separating them. The chain's CDR3 is CASSLGDIASYEQYF. The CDR3 DNA reads as TGTGCCAGCAGCTTAGGGGACATCGCCTCCTACGAGCAGTACTTC.

The chain links TRBV12-3 or TRBV12-4 to TRBJ2-5, with D unclear. The CDR3 runs 13 residues. Trimming stripped 8 bases from V and 1 base from J, with 11 bases between. The CDR3: CASRSGPQETQYF. As DNA, the CDR3 is TGTGCCAGCCGGTCAGGCCCCCAAGAGACCCAGTACTTC.